This T cell receptor beta chain was documented in a study of blood T cells in healthy people across ages. The CDR3 spans 14 residues. V dropped 4 bases and J dropped 1 base, with 11 bases sitting between them. CDR1 and CDR2 from the germline V gene are LGHDT and YNNKEL (reference sequence). Using a J-beta primer mix together with a sample-barcoded 5' primer, a second PCR was run for roughly 7 to 12 cycles. TCRdb analysed the 5' RACE reads with MiXCR anew, one entry per CDR3 protein. The table lists 550,000 to 650,000 distinct CDR3 sequences, roughly a quarter of them singletons, with under 4.5% in the top ten. This sample also appeared in a second study, on T cells of mothers and their children.

Sequences were obtained from blood. The chain carries TRBV3-1 and TRBJ2-7; D possibly corresponds to TRBD1 (5 bases). The receptor's source is a boy aged 2 to 10 in good health. For the CDR3, the DNA is TGTGCCAGCAGCCCATTGACAGCTTCCTACGAGCAGTACTTC. This translates into CASSPLTASYEQYF.